The entry below describes one TCR beta chain. As yet, its antigen is unknown. This entry comes from a study of Graves' ophthalmopathy and Graves' hyperthyroidism. The authors amplified TCR beta CDR3 regions from RNA transcripts. HTBI primers were employed in first-round RT-PCR, then a second-round multiplex PCR followed. TCRdb recomputed calls from the multiplex PCR reads with MiXCR, one row per CDR3 protein. The table lists over a million distinct CDR3 sequences, 35% to 45% of them singletons, with roughly 10% in the top ten. Excluded: other autoimmune disease, uncontrolled infection, pregnancy or lactation. Study observations and caveats: As the model predicted ophthalmopathy progression, it achieved a sensitivity of less than 71% and a specificity of about 72%.

The sequencing sample was made of peripheral blood or thyroid tissue (not recorded which). The TCR originated in an adult man with Graves' hyperthyroidism.

CDR3 in amino acids: CAISDGGEGEKLFF. The DNA for the CDR3 is TGTGCCATCAGTGACGGAGGGGAGGGGGAAAAACTGTTTTTT. The J gene is TRBJ1-4, the V gene TRBV10-3; D is possibly TRBD1 (5 bases). Germline V CDR1 and CDR2: ENHRY, SYGVKD. The CDR3 has 14 amino acids. V was cut by 3 bases and J by 8 bases, with 13 bases left in between.